These 31 T cell receptor beta chains came from one sample sequenced in a study of shared clonotypes between healthy human individuals. The repertoire was sequenced with immunoSEQ multiplex PCR; TCRdb's copy has only in-frame clones and lacks some. The sample lists roughly 2 million clones, around 96% occurring once. CD8 cells classed as naive were CD45RO-negative and positively selected for CCR7, excluding terminally differentiated effector memory CD45RA+ cells. Sequencing was performed on naive CD8+ T cells sorted from blood. The receptor source for this set is a man between 18 and 29 years old in good health.

The CDR3 reads CASSAPGTTVKYTGELFF. The CDR3 coding sequence is TGTGCCAGCAGTGCCCCCGGGACCACCGTTAAGTACACCGGGGAGCTGTTTTTT. The chain couples TRBV28 to TRBJ2-2; D possibly matches TRBD1 or TRBD2 (5 bases each). V lost 5 bases and J lost 3, with 22 bases in between. The CDR3 consists of 18 residues. CDR1 and CDR2 from the germline V gene are MDHEN and SYDVKM.

In this sample, this clone turned up once. The V gene is TRBV5-4, the J gene TRBJ2-5; no reliable D call. The germline V gene encodes CDR1 SGHNT and CDR2 YYREEE (reference sequence). V was shortened by 3 bases and J by 0 bases, with 12 bases between the two germline ends. The CDR3 has 15 residues. CDR3 amino acids: CASSSAASYQETQYF. The DNA for the CDR3 is TGTGCCAGCAGCTCGGCCGCCTCATACCAAGAGACCCAGTACTTC.

This chain joins TRBV28 and TRBJ2-5; D is unresolved. V was trimmed by 0 bases and J by 0 bases, leaving 11 bases between them. Germline CDR1 and CDR2: MDHEN and SYDVKM. This CDR3 region has 16 residues. In nucleotides, the CDR3 is TGTGCCAGCAGTTTATGGGCAGGAGAGAACCAAGAGACCCAGTACTTC. Its protein is CASSLWAGENQETQYF.

The chain recombines TRBV30 with TRBJ2-7, with 8 positions matching TRBD1. The germline gives CDR1 GTSNPN, CDR2 SVGIG (reference sequence). V shed 5 bases and J 4 bases; nucleotides not matched to a gene: 7. The CDR3 totals 13 residues. The CDR3 sequence is CAWGDRGPYEQYF. The CDR3 region has the DNA TGTGCCTGGGGTGACAGGGGACCGTACGAGCAGTACTTC.

V usage is TRBV7-8 and J usage is TRBJ2-7; D is unresolved. V was shortened by 2 bases and J by 3 bases, with 8 bases between the two germline ends. Germline CDR1 is SGHVS and CDR2 is FQNEAQ. CDR3 length: 13 amino acids. The CDR3 bases are TGTGCCAGCAGCTTACCCCTAGACTACGAGCAGTACTTC. This gives the protein CASSLPLDYEQYF.

This clone was seen a single time. This rearrangement joins TRBV27 to TRBJ1-4; D might be TRBD1 (5 bases). Per the germline V gene, CDR1 is MNHEY and CDR2 is SMNVEV (reference sequence). V lost 7 bases and J 10 bases, leaving 13 bases between the germline ends. This CDR3 region has 12 residues. The CDR3 spells CASTGIGGKLFF. Here the CDR3 DNA reads TGTGCCAGCACAGGGATTGGGGGAAAACTGTTTTTT.

The V call is TRBV4-1, the J call TRBJ1-2; no firm D call. The CDR3 has 15 amino acids. Per germline, CDR1 MGHRA and CDR2 YSYEKL. Trimming cost V 0 bases and J 4 bases, with 12 bases left between them. Written as DNA, the CDR3 is TGCGCCAGCAGCCAAGAACCGGGAGTGGGCTATGGCTACACCTTC. As protein: CASSQEPGVGYGYTF.

J is TRBJ1-2 and V is TRBV29-1; no firm D call. The V end lost 0 bases, the J end lost 6 bases, and 11 bases lay between the germline ends. Germline CDR1 is SQVTM and CDR2 is ANQGSEA. This CDR3 has 13 residues. CDR3 sequence reads: CSVEDFKGDGYTF. CDR3 nucleotides: TGCAGCGTTGAAGATTTTAAGGGTGATGGCTACACCTTC. Based on the CDR3 plus reference TRBV29-1 and TRBJ1-2, the full variable domain is SAVISQKPSRDICQRGTSLTIQCQVDSQVTMMFWYRQQPGQSLTLIATANQGSEATYESGFVIDKFPISRPNLTFSTLTVSNMSPEDSSIYLCSVEDFKGDGYTFGSGTRLTVV.

CDR3 sequence (DNA): TGTGCCAGCAGCTTAGCCGCAGACAGTACCTACGAGCAGTACTTC. It codes for CASSLAADSTYEQYF. The chain uses TRBV7-9 and TRBJ2-7; a possible D gene is TRBD1 (5 bases). The V and J ends lost 0 bases and 2 bases respectively, with 11 bases between them. Per the germline V gene, CDR1 is SEHNR and CDR2 is FQNEAQ (reference sequence). This CDR3 contains 15 residues.

The rearrangement uses TRBV5-5 and TRBJ2-7; TRBD1 matches at 8 bases. This CDR3 region has 18 residues. Germline values: CDR1 SGHKS, CDR2 YYEKEE (reference sequence). V shed 1 base and J 4 bases; nucleotides not matched to a gene: 16. The CDR3 spells CASSLRTVLVDRVYEQYF. Here the CDR3 DNA reads TGTGCCAGCAGCTTGCGAACGGTATTAGTGGACAGGGTTTACGAGCAGTACTTC.

This chain joins TRBV5-5 and TRBJ1-6; unclear D gene. CDR1 SGHKS and CDR2 YYEKEE come from the germline V gene (reference sequence). CDR3 length equals 17 residues. Trimming took off 0 bases at V and 0 bases at J, with 10 bases between the two ends. The CDR3 sequence: CASSLDSLSSYNSPLHF. The CDR3 DNA follows: TGTGCCAGCAGCTTGGACAGCTTGAGCTCCTATAATTCACCCCTCCACTTT.

V is TRBV2 and J is TRBJ2-2; D uncertain. V was cut by 8 bases and J by 4 bases, with 11 bases left in between. CDR3 length equals 13 residues. Germline CDR1 and CDR2: SNHLY and FYNNEI. The CDR3 nucleotides are TGTGCCAGCCCCCGGGTTACCACCGGGGAGCTGTTTTTT. This codes for CASPRVTTGELFF.

The V gene is TRBV30, the J gene TRBJ1-6, with D perhaps TRBD1 (6 bases). The germline V gene has CDR1 GTSNPN and CDR2 SVGIG (reference sequence). CDR3 length equals 16 residues. Trimming removed 3 bases from V and 3 bases from J, with 15 bases in between. The CDR3 coding sequence is TGTGCCTGGAGCGAGCAAACAGGGTTCTATAATTCACCCCTCCACTTT. Its translation is CAWSEQTGFYNSPLHF.

The chain links TRBV4-1 to TRBJ2-3; D not resolved. Germline-derived CDR1 and CDR2 are MGHRA and YSYEKL. V was shortened by 4 bases and J by 0 bases, with 8 bases between the two germline ends. The CDR3 covers 14 residues. CDR3 sequence: CASSPRPSTDTQYF. CDR3 nucleotide sequence: TGCGCCAGCAGCCCCCGACCTAGCACAGATACGCAGTATTTT.

This chain connects TRBV7-9 to TRBJ1-1; D ambiguous. Looked up from germline, CDR1 is SEHNR and CDR2 is FQNEAQ (reference sequence). V lost 6 bases to trimming and J lost 5 bases, with 13 bases between them. CDR3 length equals 13 residues. CDR3 sequence: CASRSSEETEAFF. CDR3 bases: TGTGCCAGCAGGTCCAGTGAAGAAACTGAAGCTTTCTTT.

The J gene is TRBJ2-7, the V gene TRBV5-6; no firm D call. Trimming cost V 0 bases and J 3 bases, with 7 bases left between them. The germline V gene has CDR1 SGHDT and CDR2 YYEEEE. The CDR3 has 13 amino acids. CDR3 DNA sequence: TGTGCCAGCAGCTTGGACGGGTTCTACGAGCAGTACTTC. Amino acids: CASSLDGFYEQYF.

As for this clone: The junction departs from germline at one end; a sequencing error may be responsible. V usage is TRBV4-3 and J usage is TRBJ2-1; D is undetermined. Germline assignment: CDR1 LGHNA and CDR2 YSLEER. This CDR3 is 15 amino acids long. CDR3 sequence reads: CASSQDLSATTLLVF. CDR3 nucleotides: TGCGCCAGCAGCCAAGATTTATCAGCGACCACTCTCTTGGTCTTC.

The V and J genes are TRBV6-5 and TRBJ2-7; 12 bases align to TRBD1. Unmatched junction bases numbered 4, after V lost 4 bases and J lost 3 bases. The CDR3 is 15 residues long. Germline lookup yields CDR1 MNHEY and CDR2 SVGAGI. CDR3 sequence reads: CASSWGQGARYEQYF. DNA of the CDR3: TGTGCCAGCAGTTGGGGACAGGGGGCCCGCTACGAGCAGTACTTC.

As to this clone: Other DNA sequences in the same sample also yield this CDR3. This chain joins TRBV13 and TRBJ2-7, with D unclear. The CDR3 covers 14 residues. The germline CDR1 and CDR2 sequences are PRHDT and FYEKMQ (reference sequence). Deletions cut 0 bases from V and 4 bases from J, with 10 bases between. The CDR3: CASSLGLAEYEQYF. CDR3 DNA: TGTGCCAGCAGCTTAGGCCTGGCGGAATACGAGCAGTACTTC.

V usage is TRBV2 and J usage is TRBJ2-1; TRBD1 matches at 10 bases. The CDR3 sequence is 16 residues long. CDR1 is SNHLY and CDR2 is FYNNEI in the germline V gene. V trimming: 6 bases; J trimming: 6 bases; junction bases outside the gene matches: 11. The CDR3 DNA is TGTGCCAGCAGACTCGACAGGGGGCAGGGGCGCAATGAGCAGTTCTTC. Protein product: CASRLDRGQGRNEQFF.

The genes are TRBV7-9 and TRBJ1-6; 7 bases align to TRBD1. The junction had 8 bases not matched to a gene; V was cut back by 3 bases and J by 3 bases. The CDR3 spans 17 residues. From germline, CDR1 is SEHNR and CDR2 FQNEAQ (reference sequence). The CDR3 DNA sequence: TGTGCCAGCAGCTTGGGCCCAGGGGGTAACTATAATTCACCCCTCCACTTT. Encoded protein: CASSLGPGGNYNSPLHF.

The chain uses TRBV7-2 and TRBJ1-5, with D tentatively TRBD1 (6 bases). Trimming removed 9 bases from V and 3 bases from J, with 9 bases in between. The CDR3 has 12 residues. Germline V lookup: CDR1 SGHTA, CDR2 FQGNSA. This CDR3 reads CASTGFNQPQHF. Written as DNA, the CDR3 is TGTGCCAGTACAGGGTTCAATCAGCCCCAGCATTTT.

V usage is TRBV28 and J usage is TRBJ1-5; perhaps TRBD1 as D (6 bases). Trimming took off 6 bases at V and 5 bases at J, with 14 bases between the two ends. The CDR3 contains 14 residues. Germline CDR1 reads MDHEN; CDR2 reads SYDVKM. The CDR3 coding sequence is TGTGCCAGCAGCTCCAGGGGTTTCGATCAGCCCCAGCATTTT. This gives the protein CASSSRGFDQPQHF.

The chain employs TRBV5-1 and TRBJ2-1; TRBD2 aligns across 13 bases. Germline V gene sequence: CDR1 SGHRS, CDR2 YFSETQ. The CDR3 length is 14 residues. V gave up 3 bases and J gave up 8 bases; unmatched junction bases: 2. This CDR3 reads CASSWTSGSYEQFF. CDR3 coding DNA: TGCGCCAGCAGCTGGACTAGCGGGAGCTATGAGCAGTTCTTC. The full variable domain, completed using reference TRBV5-1 and TRBJ2-1, is KAGVTQTPRYLIKTRGQQVTLSCSPISGHRSVSWYQQTPGQGLQFLFEYFSETQRNKGNFPGRFSGRQFSNSRSEMNVSTLELGDSALYLCASSWTSGSYEQFFGPGTRLTVL.

J is TRBJ2-2 and V is TRBV11-1, with TRBD2 as a possible D gene (7 bases). Trimming removed 5 bases at V and 6 bases at J, with 13 bases between. The CDR3 spans 14 residues. Germline values: CDR1 SGHAT, CDR2 FQDESV (reference sequence). The CDR3 DNA follows: TGTGCCAGCAGCCCTCTAGGGGGGGCCGGGGAGCTGTTTTTT. Residues: CASSPLGGAGELFF.

This chain links TRBV4-1 with TRBJ2-1; D may be TRBD1 or TRBD2 (5 bases each). Germline CDR1 is MGHRA and CDR2 is YSYEKL. Trimming pared 4 bases from V and 7 bases from J, leaving 20 bases between. CDR3 length: 16 amino acids. The CDR3 loop is CASSRGSEGVWNEQFF. In DNA, the CDR3 is TGCGCCAGCAGCCGTGGTAGCGAAGGGGTCTGGAATGAGCAGTTCTTC.

This clone was seen only a few times. V gene TRBV30 combines with J gene TRBJ1-6; TRBD1 is a possible D gene (6 bases). V lost 3 bases and J lost 8, with 14 bases in between. CDR3 length: 14 residues. Looked up from germline, CDR1 is GTSNPN and CDR2 is SVGIG (reference sequence). The CDR3 DNA is TGTGCCTGGAGCCACGGGTCAGGGGATTCACCCCTCCACTTT. It yields the protein CAWSHGSGDSPLHF.

The genes are TRBV30 and TRBJ2-3; 12 bases are a match to TRBD2. Germline CDR1 GTSNPN, CDR2 SVGIG (reference sequence). The CDR3 is 15 amino acids. J gave up 4 bases and V 3 bases, and 5 bases lay outside the gene matches. In DNA, the CDR3 is TGTGCCTGGAGCGAACTAGCGGGAGGTTCAGATACGCAGTATTTT. It translates to CAWSELAGGSDTQYF.

A single count supports this clone. The rearrangement links TRBV5-1 to TRBJ2-1; 8 bases are a match to TRBD1. Germline CDR1 reads SGHRS; CDR2 reads YFSETQ. The CDR3 consists of 15 residues. V lost 4 bases to trimming and J lost 8 bases; unmatched junction nucleotides: 11. CDR3 sequence: CASSLEAGGLDEQFF. The CDR3 region has the DNA TGCGCCAGCAGCCTGGAGGCAGGGGGCTTGGATGAGCAGTTCTTC.

The V gene is TRBV5-4, the J gene TRBJ2-7, with 7 positions matching TRBD2. CDR3 length: 15 amino acids. V shed 4 bases and J 5 bases; nucleotides not matched to a gene: 12. Germline CDR1 SGHNT, CDR2 YYREEE (reference sequence). The DNA of the CDR3 is TGTGCCAGCAGCAACGGGACTAAGGTAATCGACGAGCAGTACTTC. As protein: CASSNGTKVIDEQYF.

The DNA of the CDR3 is TGTGCCAGCAGTGAAGTGCTAGCGGTGATTAACACCGGGGAGCTGTTTTTT. This translates into CASSEVLAVINTGELFF. V gene TRBV6-1 combines with J gene TRBJ2-2; TRBD2 aligns across 7 bases. Unmatched junction bases numbered 7, after V lost 1 base and J lost 2 bases. The CDR3 runs 17 residues. Germline V CDR1 and CDR2: MNHNS, SASEGT.